The clone carrying this T cell receptor (beta chain) has only one observation. This entry belongs to a study of control samples from healthy donors and cancer patients. Method: immunoSEQ multiplex PCR; TCRdb's copy keeps in-frame clones and lacks some. The sample includes tens of thousands of clones, 80% to 90% seen only once; the top ten take approximately 12%. The clonotype was recovered from a woman aged 55-75 years with lung cancer. Sequencing used PBMCs.

The CDR3 loop is CASSLIPEDTQYF. Written as DNA, the CDR3 is TGCGCCAGCAGCTTGATACCGGAAGATACGCAGTATTTT. The rearrangement links TRBV5-1 to TRBJ2-3; D unclear. Germline-derived CDR1 and CDR2 are SGHRS and YFSETQ. With 1 base removed from V and 5 bases from J, the gap between germline ends came to 8 bases. The CDR3 spans 13 residues.